Listed here is a single T cell receptor beta chain. What it binds is unknown. The data are from a study of T-cell memory formation after mild COVID-19. Whole-study findings and limits: CD4/CD8 balance held among clones contracting day 15 to 85, and later expanders leaned CD4+.

Germline V CDR1 and CDR2: MDHEN, SYDVKM. Deletions cut 6 bases from V and 2 bases from J, with 5 bases between. The CDR3 extends over 12 amino acids. Constant-segment primers served in 5'RACE that generated TCR alpha and TCR beta cDNA libraries bearing sample barcodes and UMIs. TCRdb reprocessed the 5' RACE reads with MiXCR, giving one entry per CDR3 protein. The sample contains approximately 400,000 distinct CDR3 sequences, roughly 18% of which appear only once. Sequenced input: PBMCs or a T cell subset sorted from them (not recorded which). This receptor was identified in a man aged 18 to 29 who had mild COVID-19 (a few samples of this study predate the infection). Cell type and time point are not known. This sequence joins TRBV28 and TRBJ1-3; no reliable D call. Here the CDR3 reads CASRHPGNTIYF. In DNA, the CDR3 is TGTGCCAGCAGACATCCTGGAAACACCATATATTTT.